The sequence of this T cell receptor beta chain was determined in a study of shared clonotypes between healthy human individuals. Study-level information: Donors had three CD4 naive, three CD4 memory, two CD8 naive and one CD8 memory plate apiece.

Germline CDR1 and CDR2: SEHNR and FQNEAQ (reference sequence). The V end was cut by 5 bases, the J end by 5 bases, with 11 bases between. The CDR3 consists of 13 residues. This clone has just one count. This table comes from immunoSEQ multiplex PCR, and its TCRdb copy is limited to in-frame clones, with some not included. The sample includes around 690,000 clones, about 90% seen only once; the top ten take 34%. The clonotype was recovered from a man in his late teens or twenties in good health. Some clones in this sample may be carry-over from other donors' samples. The V and J genes are TRBV7-9 and TRBJ2-3; D remains unclear. Source material: memory CD8+ T cells from PBMCs. Regarding subset: CD45RO+ cells pooled with CCR7-negative TemRA cells. The CDR3 coding sequence is TGTGCCAGCAGCCTGTCCCGCGGAGATACGCAGTATTTT. Protein: CASSLSRGDTQYF.